One and the same sample provided the 27 T cell receptor beta chains below, sequenced in a study of CD8 T cells in Susac syndrome. Reverse transcription of roughly 0.45 to 1 ug RNA was carried out with random hexamers. TCRdb used MiXCR to reprocess the immunoSEQ multiplex PCR reads, holding one entry per CDR3 protein. The repertoire has roughly 190,000 distinct CDR3 sequences, roughly 94% of them found once; the top ten carry 0.1%. Material for sequencing was CD4+ T cells from PBMCs. These receptor sequences come from a human donor in good health.

The chain has TRBV4-2 and TRBJ1-4; D is uncertain. The CDR3 spans 12 residues. Germline loops: CDR1 LGHNA, CDR2 YNFKEQ. V lost 4 bases, J lost 8 bases, and 8 bases lay in between. The DNA of the CDR3 is TGTGCCAGCAGCCCAATCGGAGAAAAACTGTTTTTT. This encodes CASSPIGEKLFF.

The rearrangement uses TRBV25-1 and TRBJ2-1; a weak D match, TRBD2 (7 bases). The V and J ends lost 7 bases and 7 bases respectively, with 14 bases between them. This CDR3 contains 13 residues. CDR1 MGHDK and CDR2 SYGVNS come from the germline V gene. The CDR3 reads CASTEGGGNEQFF. In nucleotides, the CDR3 is TGTGCCAGCACCGAGGGAGGGGGTAATGAGCAGTTCTTC.

The chain couples TRBV6-2 or TRBV6-3 to TRBJ2-4; 7 positions agree with TRBD2. This CDR3 has 13 residues. Germline CDR1 is MNHEY and CDR2 is SVGEGT. V trimming: 6 bases; J trimming: 6 bases; junction bases outside the gene matches: 5. DNA of the CDR3: TGTGCCAGCAGAGAACCGGGGGGAAACATTCAGTACTTC. This translates into CASREPGGNIQYF.

V and J are TRBV20-1 and TRBJ2-5; D is possibly TRBD1 or TRBD2 (6 bases each). CDR1 is DFQATT, CDR2 SNEGSKA, per germline (reference sequence). The CDR3 is 16 residues long. Trimming stripped 3 bases from V and 0 bases from J, with 17 bases between. The CDR3 nucleotides are TGCAGTGCTAGGTTCCCGAGGGGGAGGTACCAAGAGACCCAGTACTTC. Its translation is CSARFPRGRYQETQYF.

This chain joins TRBV12-3 or TRBV12-4 and TRBJ2-5; the D is unclear. Trimming left V 10 bases short and J 4 bases short, with 10 bases between. The CDR3 has 11 amino acids. For the CDR3, the DNA is TGTGCCACCGCCTTGGGAGAGACCCAGTACTTC. Translated, it gives CATALGETQYF.

The chain employs TRBV20-1 and TRBJ2-1; D not resolved. The CDR3 has 12 residues. CDR1 and CDR2 (germline): DFQATT, SNEGSKA (reference sequence). Trimming took 3 bases from V and 5 from J, leaving 8 bases between them. The CDR3 DNA sequence: TGCAGTGCTAGCCTTATAGACAATGAGCAGTTCTTC. This encodes CSASLIDNEQFF.

This chain joins TRBV12-3 or TRBV12-4 and TRBJ2-7, with 8 bases that match TRBD2. With V trimmed by 4 bases and J by 7 bases, 12 bases remained unmatched. The CDR3 has 15 residues. In DNA, the CDR3 is TGTGCCAGCAGTTCGGAGCGGGAGATTGGGAGGGAGCAGTACTTC. This codes for CASSSEREIGREQYF.

This clonotype was seen just once. The chain is built from TRBV29-1 and TRBJ1-1; unclear D gene. V was pared by 1 base and J by 1 base, with 4 bases between. The CDR3 totals 12 residues. The germline gives CDR1 SQVTM, CDR2 ANQGSEA. CDR3 nucleotides: TGCAGCGTTGAAGCGCGGAACACTGAAGCTTTCTTT. This sequence encodes CSVEARNTEAFF.

This chain connects TRBV28 to TRBJ2-3; TRBD1 matches at 7 bases. The CDR3 length is 15 residues. Losses at the gene ends were 8 bases for V and 3 bases for J; bases not matched to a gene: 11. Germline V gene data show CDR1 as MDHEN and CDR2 as SYDVKM. The CDR3: CASRRTGLNTDTQYF. DNA of the CDR3: TGTGCCAGCCGAAGGACAGGTTTGAATACAGATACGCAGTATTTT.

The V gene is TRBV14, the J gene TRBJ2-7, with TRBD1 as a possible D gene (5 bases). V was pared by 0 bases and J by 2 bases, with 11 bases between. The V gene's germline CDR1 is SGHDN and CDR2 FVKESK. The CDR3 length is 15 residues. The CDR3 here is CASSQDRARTYEQYF. As DNA, the CDR3 is TGTGCCAGCAGCCAAGACAGGGCCCGGACCTACGAGCAGTACTTC.

The V and J genes are TRBV4-1 and TRBJ2-7, with D maybe TRBD2 (7 bases). This CDR3 is 15 amino acids long. Germline lookup yields CDR1 MGHRA and CDR2 YSYEKL. The V end was cut by 4 bases, the J end by 2 bases, with 15 bases between. CDR3 protein: CASSRGGFDTYEQYF. For the CDR3, the DNA is TGCGCCAGCAGCCGCGGGGGCTTCGATACCTACGAGCAGTACTTC.

The chain has TRBV25-1 and TRBJ1-2; D unclear. This CDR3 is built from 14 residues. Trimming removed 1 base at V and 7 bases at J, with 13 bases between. Germline loops: CDR1 MGHDK, CDR2 SYGVNS. The DNA for the CDR3 is TGTGCCAGCAGTGAATTCGGGAGGATGACTGGCTACACCTTC. Translation gives CASSEFGRMTGYTF.

The chain carries TRBV20-1 and TRBJ2-1; 13 bases match TRBD2. The CDR3 totals 17 residues. V was clipped by 5 bases and J by 1 base; unmatched bases: 8. CDR1 and CDR2 from the germline V gene are DFQATT and SNEGSKA (reference sequence). The CDR3 nucleotides read TGCAGTGCTCCCGATGGGACTAGCGGGACGTCCTACAATGAGCAGTTCTTC. Amino acids: CSAPDGTSGTSYNEQFF.

This chain connects TRBV9 to TRBJ2-1; 10 bases are shared with TRBD2. The V segment lost 1 base and the J segment 8 bases; nucleotides outside the gene matches: 9. CDR3 length equals 16 residues. Germline values: CDR1 SGDLS, CDR2 YYNGEE. The DNA for the CDR3 is TGTGCCAGCAGCGTACCTAGCGGGAGCCTTATCGATGAGCAGTTCTTC. It specifies CASSVPSGSLIDEQFF.

This clonotype was recorded only once. V gene TRBV6-2 or TRBV6-3 combines with J gene TRBJ2-5; 7 nucleotides align to TRBD2. V lost 6 bases and J lost 5; bases outside the gene matches: 12. The CDR3 has 15 amino acids. Germline-derived CDR1 and CDR2 are MNHEY and SVGEGT. This CDR3 reads CASRSLAVQMETQYF. In DNA, the CDR3 is TGTGCCAGCAGGAGCCTAGCGGTCCAAATGGAGACCCAGTACTTC.

The chain recombines TRBV20-1 with TRBJ1-2; D might be TRBD1 (6 bases). The germline CDR1 and CDR2 sequences are DFQATT and SNEGSKA (reference sequence). V gave up 6 bases and J gave up 2 bases, with 16 bases separating them. The CDR3 is made up of 14 amino acids. CDR3 residues: CSAQGRGRNYGYTF. CDR3 DNA: TGCAGTGCCCAAGGGAGGGGGAGGAACTATGGCTACACCTTC.

The rearrangement joins TRBV7-9 to TRBJ2-3; D is unresolved. Deletions cut 1 base from V and 2 bases from J, with 7 bases between. The CDR3 spans 14 residues. Germline lookup yields CDR1 SEHNR and CDR2 FQNEAQ (reference sequence). CDR3 in DNA: TGTGCCAGCAGCTTAGGGGCAAACACAGATACGCAGTATTTT. Its protein is CASSLGANTDTQYF.

CDR3 sequence reads: CASSLGEVNEQFF. Here the CDR3 DNA reads TGTGCCAGCAGCTTGGGGGAGGTCAATGAGCAGTTCTTC. V usage is TRBV5-4 and J usage is TRBJ2-1; tentatively, D is TRBD2 (6 bases). Trimming cost V 0 bases and J 6 bases, with 7 bases left between them. The CDR3 loop spans 13 amino acids. Germline values: CDR1 SGHNT, CDR2 YYREEE (reference sequence). Together with reference TRBV5-4 and TRBJ2-1, the CDR3 gives the full variable domain: ETGVTQSPTHLIKTRGQQVTLRCSSQSGHNTVSWYQQALGQGPQFIFQYYREEENGRGNFPPRFSGLQFPNYSSELNVNALELDDSALYLCASSLGEVNEQFFGPGTRLTVL.

This clonotype has only one observation. This sequence joins TRBV3-1 and TRBJ2-3, with no clear D. Per germline, CDR1 LGHDT and CDR2 YNNKEL (reference sequence). Trimming took 0 bases from V and 1 from J, leaving 5 bases between them. CDR3 length: 14 amino acids. CDR3 sequence reads: CASSQDAGTDTQYF. Here the CDR3 DNA reads TGTGCCAGCAGCCAAGACGCGGGCACAGATACGCAGTATTTT.

V and J are TRBV20-1 and TRBJ2-7; 9 nucleotides agree with TRBD2. The V gene end was trimmed by 5 bases and the J gene end by 1 base; junction bases not matched to a gene: 9. Germline loops: CDR1 DFQATT, CDR2 SNEGSKA (reference sequence). The CDR3 sequence is 15 residues long. The CDR3 sequence is CSAPTPGLASYEQYF. The CDR3 DNA reads as TGCAGTGCTCCTACCCCGGGACTAGCTTCCTACGAGCAGTACTTC.

This chain links TRBV7-2 with TRBJ2-1; D unclear. CDR1 is SGHTA and CDR2 is FQGNSA in the germline V gene. Trimming shortened V by 1 base and J by 2 bases, and 6 bases separated the two germline ends. The CDR3 runs 14 residues. The CDR3 loop is CASSLGAAYNEQFF. The CDR3 DNA reads TGTGCCAGCAGCTTAGGTGCGGCCTACAATGAGCAGTTCTTC.

This clonotype was recorded only once. The rearrangement links TRBV20-1 to TRBJ2-3, with TRBD2 as a possible D gene (5 bases). The CDR3 has 13 amino acids. CDR1 and CDR2 from the germline V gene are DFQATT and SNEGSKA (reference sequence). Trimming removed 7 bases at V and 1 base at J, with 12 bases between. CDR3 DNA: TGCAGTGGAGGGAGAGTGGGCACAGATACGCAGTATTTT. Amino acids: CSGGRVGTDTQYF.

The chain employs TRBV4-3 and TRBJ2-7; no clear D gene. Trimming cost V 0 bases and J 4 bases, with 13 bases left between them. Germline CDR1 LGHNA, CDR2 YSLEER. The CDR3 has 15 amino acids. In nucleotides, the CDR3 is TGCGCCAGCAGCCAAGATTTGTATTCGGCGTACGAGCAGTACTTC. This gives the protein CASSQDLYSAYEQYF.

The CDR3 loop is CSVRRRTQDWGGYEQYF. The CDR3 DNA reads TGCAGCGTCCGGCGACGGACTCAAGACTGGGGGGGGTACGAGCAGTACTTC. The chain links TRBV29-1 to TRBJ2-7, with 7 bases fitting TRBD2. Looked up from germline, CDR1 is SQVTM and CDR2 is ANQGSEA. CDR3 size: 17 residues. V was pared by 6 bases and J by 4 bases, with 21 bases of the junction left unmatched.

To note about this clonotype: The junction differs from germline at one of its ends, possibly a read error. The J gene is TRBJ1-1, the V gene TRBV15; D is unclear. The CDR3 is 13 amino acids. Germline-derived CDR1 and CDR2 are LNHNV and YYDKDF (reference sequence). CDR3 coding DNA: TGTGCCACCAGAAGAGTCCGAGGGACTGAAGCTTTCTTT. It yields the protein CATRRVRGTEAFF.

The V call is TRBV5-4, the J call TRBJ1-2; D gene uncertain. V lost 4 bases and J 5 bases, leaving 12 bases between the germline ends. This CDR3 is built from 13 residues. The V gene's germline CDR1 is SGHNT and CDR2 YYREEE (reference sequence). CDR3 bases: TGTGCCAGCAGCGTTTTAGCCGATTATGGCTACACCTTC. Its protein product is CASSVLADYGYTF. Complete variable domain (other parts from reference TRBV5-4 and TRBJ1-2): ETGVTQSPTHLIKTRGQQVTLRCSSQSGHNTVSWYQQALGQGPQFIFQYYREEENGRGNFPPRFSGLQFPNYSSELNVNALELDDSALYLCASSVLADYGYTFGSGTRLTVV.

The count of this clonotype is one. CDR3 sequence reads: CASSPPGTDYEQYF. CDR3 coding DNA: TGTGCCAGCTCACCACCCGGGACAGACTACGAGCAGTACTTC. The chain carries TRBV18 and TRBJ2-7; 7 bases map to TRBD1. The CDR3 length is 14 residues. The germline CDR1 and CDR2 sequences are KGHSH and LQKENI. V was clipped by 0 bases and J by 3 bases; unmatched bases: 2.